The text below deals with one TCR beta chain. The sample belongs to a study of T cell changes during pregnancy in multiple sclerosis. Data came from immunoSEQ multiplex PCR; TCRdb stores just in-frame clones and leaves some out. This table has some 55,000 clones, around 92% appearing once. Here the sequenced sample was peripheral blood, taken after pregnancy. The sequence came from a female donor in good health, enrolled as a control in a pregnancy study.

In nucleotides, the CDR3 is TGCGCCAGCAGCTTGGAACAGGCGTCCTACGAGCAGTACTTC. Encoded protein: CASSLEQASYEQYF. The chain employs TRBV5-1 and TRBJ2-7; tentatively, D is TRBD1 (5 bases). The CDR3 runs to 14 residues. V gave up 0 bases and J gave up 1 base, with 8 bases separating them. From germline, CDR1 is SGHRS and CDR2 YFSETQ.